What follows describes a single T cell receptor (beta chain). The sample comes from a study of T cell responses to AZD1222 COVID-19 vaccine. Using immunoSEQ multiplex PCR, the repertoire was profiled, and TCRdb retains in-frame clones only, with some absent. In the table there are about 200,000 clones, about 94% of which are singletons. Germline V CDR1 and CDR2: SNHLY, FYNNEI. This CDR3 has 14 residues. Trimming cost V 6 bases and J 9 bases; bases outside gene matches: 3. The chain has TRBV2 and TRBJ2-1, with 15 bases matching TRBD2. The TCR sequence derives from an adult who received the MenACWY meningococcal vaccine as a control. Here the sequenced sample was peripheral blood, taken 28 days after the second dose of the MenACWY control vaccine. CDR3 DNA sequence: TGTGCCAGCAGGGGACTAGCGGGGGGCGGTGAGCAGTTCTTC. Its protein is CASRGLAGGGEQFF.